Listed below are T cell receptor beta chains from one sample, sequenced in a study of control samples from healthy donors and cancer patients. The data were produced by immunoSEQ multiplex PCR, yet TCRdb's version contains in-frame clones alone and is incomplete. Of 120,000 to 150,000 clones in the sample, about 91% were seen once. Sequencing input: blood. All receptors come from a man aged 25-40 years in good health. Both conserved end residues are part of each CDR3. The D gene is left open where the match is weak. Expanded clones are given a class, and other clones once, few, many or no size at all.

cdr3_aa	cdr3_nt	d_call	clone_size	v_call	j_call	cdr3_length
CALAGGTTDTQYF	TGTGCTTTAGCGGGGGGCACCACAGATACGCAGTATTTT	TRBD2	.	TRBV30	TRBJ2-3	13
CASKVRATNEKLFF	TGTGCCAGCAAAGTTCGGGCAACTAATGAAAAACTGTTTTTT	.	.	TRBV2	TRBJ1-4	14
CASSLGRLYGYTF	TGTGCCAGCAGTCTGGGACGGCTCTATGGCTACACCTTC	.	.	TRBV6-6	TRBJ1-2	13
CASTRGQGEIYGYTF	TGTGCCAGCACCCGAGGACAGGGGGAGATCTATGGCTACACCTTC	TRBD1	.	TRBV6-6	TRBJ1-2	15
CASSSTGGYGYTF	TGTGCCAGCAGTTCGACAGGGGGCTATGGCTACACCTTC	TRBD1	.	TRBV27	TRBJ1-2	13
CASSRTAQNTEAFF	TGCGCCAGCAGCCGGACAGCTCAGAACACTGAAGCTTTCTTT	.	.	TRBV5-1	TRBJ1-1	14
CASNPSGGANTQYF	TGTGCCAGCAACCCTAGCGGGGGGGCGAATACGCAGTATTTT	TRBD2	.	TRBV9	TRBJ2-3	14
CASSDVDGYEQYF	TGTGCCAGCAGTGATGTGGATGGCTACGAGCAGTACTTC	.	.	TRBV2	TRBJ2-7	13
CASSLMETPNEQFF	TGTGCCAGCAGTTTGATGGAAACACCCAATGAGCAGTTCTTC	.	.	TRBV6-5	TRBJ2-1	14
CASSFANGGPFNNEQFF	TGTGCCAGCAGCTTCGCCAATGGGGGGCCCTTCAACAATGAGCAGTTCTTC	.	.	TRBV7-9	TRBJ2-1	17
CASSLGRGYEQYF	TGTGCCAGCAGCTTAGGTCGGGGCTACGAGCAGTACTTC	.	many	TRBV7-3	TRBJ2-7	13
CASSERQSSYNEQFF	TGTGCCAGCAGTGAGAGACAGAGCTCCTACAATGAGCAGTTCTTC	.	.	TRBV6-1	TRBJ2-1	15
CASSSRLRAQGEKLFF	TGTGCCAGCAGTTCTAGGCTCAGGGCCCAGGGGGAAAAACTGTTTTTT	.	.	TRBV27	TRBJ1-4	16
CSVVPGPANGEQYF	TGCAGCGTTGTTCCCGGACCCGCTAACGGGGAGCAGTACTTC	.	.	TRBV29-1	TRBJ2-7	14
CASSYRGHSGNTIYF	TGTGCCAGCAGTTACAGGGGGCACTCTGGAAACACCATATATTTT	TRBD1	.	TRBV28	TRBJ1-3	15